The rows below give T cell receptor beta chains drawn from one sample of a study of blood T cell repertoires in COVID-19. The data were produced by immunoSEQ multiplex PCR, yet TCRdb's version contains in-frame clones alone and is incomplete. Of under 300,000 clones in the sample, approximately 86% were seen once. Sequenced sample: peripheral blood. The source of these receptors is a woman in her sixties or seventies with active or convalescent COVID-19. CDR3s include the opening cysteine and the closing phenylalanine or tryptophan. D genes are given only for firm matches. Clone size is stated in some rows and not others, as once, few, many or a class when expanded.

>.|TRBD1|TRBJ2-5|TRBV18
TGTGCCAGCTCACCACCGGGACAGGGGGCTCGTGGCGAGACCCAGTACTTC
CASSPPGQGARGETQYF
>.|TRBD1|TRBJ1-1|TRBV30
TGTGCCTGGAGGACCGGGACAGAGAACACTGAAGCTTTCTTT
CAWRTGTENTEAFF
>.|TRBD1|TRBJ1-1|TRBV19
TGTGCCAGTAGTCCCCGGGACAGCAGAACAGGTGAAGCTTTCTTT
CASSPRDSRTGEAFF
>.|.|TRBJ2-3|TRBV9
TGTGCCAGCAGCCGGGAGAGCTGGACAGATACGCAGTATTTT
CASSRESWTDTQYF
>.|TRBD2|TRBJ2-7|TRBV2
TGTGCCCTCGGGGAGCGGGAGGCCTACGAGCAGTACTTC
CALGEREAYEQYF
>.|.|TRBJ2-1|TRBV7-8
TGTGCCAGCAGCTTACAGGGAAATGAGCAGTTCTTC
CASSLQGNEQFF
>once|.|TRBJ1-3|TRBV19
TGTGCCAGTAGTATGGGGACAACAGGAACCTCTGGAAACACCATATATTTT
CASSMGTTGTSGNTIYF
>.|TRBD2|TRBJ2-2|TRBV2
TGTGCCAGCAGTGGGAATCTAGCGGGTATAGCCGGGGAGCTGTTTTTT
CASSGNLAGIAGELFF
>.|TRBD2|TRBJ2-7|TRBV5-4
TGTGCCAGCAGCAAAGCTCCTAGCGGGAGCTACGAGCAGTACTTC
CASSKAPSGSYEQYF
>.|.|TRBJ2-3|TRBV7-9
TGTGCCAGCAGCCCTAACAGGGTCAGCACAGATACGCAGTATTTT
CASSPNRVSTDTQYF
>.|.|TRBJ1-2|TRBV3-1/TRBV3-2
TGTGCCAGCAGCGCCTCCGAGGGAATCCCAAACTATGGCTACACCTTC
CASSASEGIPNYGYTF
>.|.|TRBJ2-4|TRBV27
TGTGCCAGCAGTTTAACACAGGGACGGGCCAAAAACATTCAGTACTTC
CASSLTQGRAKNIQYF
>.|TRBD1|TRBJ1-4|TRBV9
TGTGCCAGCAGCACCCGACAGGGAAATAATGAAAAACTGTTTTTT
CASSTRQGNNEKLFF
>.|TRBD2|TRBJ2-2|TRBV9
TGTGCCAGCAGCCCTGGACTAGCGGAGAACACCGGGGAGCTGTTTTTT
CASSPGLAENTGELFF
>.|.|TRBJ1-4|TRBV15
TGTGCCACCAGCAGAGACCCGGGAAGTGAAAAACTGTTTTTT
CATSRDPGSEKLFF
>.|TRBD1|TRBJ1-2|TRBV6-6
TGTGCCAGCAGTTACGGACAGGGCAAAGGCTACACCTTC
CASSYGQGKGYTF
>.|.|TRBJ2-7|TRBV5-4
TGTGCCAGCAGCTCTGGGACATCACTAGCGCCCTACGAGCAGTACTTC
CASSSGTSLAPYEQYF
>.|.|TRBJ1-6|TRBV5-5
TGTGCCAGCAGCCAAGTTCTTGTGGTCGGTTCACCCCTCCACTTT
CASSQVLVVGSPLHF
>few|TRBD1|TRBJ1-2|TRBV30
TGTGCCTGGAGTTCTACCTACAGGGGTGACGGCTACACCTTC
CAWSSTYRGDGYTF
>.|TRBD2|TRBJ2-2|TRBV19
TGTGCCAGTAGTATAGGCGGGAGCACCGGGGAGCTGTTTTTT
CASSIGGSTGELFF
>.|TRBD1|TRBJ1-2|TRBV27
TGTGCCAGCAGCCACCGACCTACAGGGGGCTGGGGCTACACCTTC
CASSHRPTGGWGYTF
>.|.|TRBJ2-1|TRBV5-8
TGTGCCAGCAGCTTTTCGGGTTACAATGAGCAGTTCTTC
CASSFSGYNEQFF
>.|TRBD1|TRBJ2-3|TRBV4-2
TGTGCCAGCAGCCAAGCAGGGGGCAGGGGCACAGATACGCAGTATTTT
CASSQAGGRGTDTQYF
>.|TRBD2|TRBJ2-1|TRBV19
TGTGCCAGTAGTATATGGATGGGGACTAGCGGGGGGGTCAATGAGCAGTTCTTC
CASSIWMGTSGGVNEQFF
>.|.|TRBJ1-1|TRBV19
TGTGCCAGTAGTATTGTGGTACTGGACACTGAAGCTTTCTTT
CASSIVVLDTEAFF
>once|.|TRBJ1-3|TRBV15
TGTGCCACCAGCAGAGGGAGCTCTGGAAACACCATATATTTT
CATSRGSSGNTIYF
>.|.|TRBJ1-2|TRBV4-2
TGTGCCAGCAGCCAAGCCGGGGGGATTGAAGGCTACACCTTC
CASSQAGGIEGYTF
>.|TRBD1|TRBJ1-6|TRBV27
TGTGCCAGCAGTTTAATGACAGGGGGAAAATTTTCACCCCTCCACTTT
CASSLMTGGKFSPLHF
>.|.|TRBJ2-1|TRBV7-6
TGTGCCAGCAGCTTTATCGGGGATGAGCAGTTCTTC
CASSFIGDEQFF
>once|TRBD1|TRBJ1-3|TRBV19
TGTGCCAGTAGTGAACTGACAGGGGGTGGAAACACCATATATTTT
CASSELTGGGNTIYF
>few|.|TRBJ1-5|TRBV3-1/TRBV3-2
TGTGCCAGCAGCCAAGGACAGCCCGATAATCAGCCCCAGCATTTT
CASSQGQPDNQPQHF
>.|.|TRBJ2-1|TRBV19
TGTGCCAGTAGTATGAGCGGTAGTTCAGGGGCCGATGAGCAGTTCTTC
CASSMSGSSGADEQFF
>.|TRBD1|TRBJ2-1|TRBV12-5
TGTGCTAGTGGCACGACAGGGGGCAGCTACAATGAGCAGTTCTTC
CASGTTGGSYNEQFF
>.|TRBD1|TRBJ2-3|TRBV5-1
TGCGCCAGCAGCTTGGGGACAGGCGGTGATACGCAGTATTTT
CASSLGTGGDTQYF
>.|TRBD1|TRBJ1-2|TRBV3-1/TRBV3-2
TGTGCCAGCAGCCCAGGGACAGGGGGTAGCTACACCTTC
CASSPGTGGSYTF
>.|.|TRBJ2-2|TRBV19
TGTGCCAGTAGTACGGGCACAGGGACGAACACCGGGGAGCTGTTTTTT
CASSTGTGTNTGELFF
>.|.|TRBJ1-2|TRBV6-5
TGTGCCAGCTTCCCCGGGGGGAGTAACTATGGCTACACCTTC
CASFPGGSNYGYTF
>once|.|TRBJ2-5|TRBV6-1
TGTGCCAGCAGTGAAGGGCACCAAGAGACCCAGTACTTC
CASSEGHQETQYF
>.|.|TRBJ1-6|TRBV28
TGTGCCAGCAGTTTCAGGTCAGACTCACCCCTCCACTTT
CASSFRSDSPLHF
>.|.|TRBJ2-1|TRBV11-3
TGTGCCAGCAGCTTAGTGGGGGCCACGTTCTTC
CASSLVGATFF
>.|.|TRBJ1-3|TRBV6-5
TGTGCCAGCCTCTCTGGAAACACCATATATTTT
CASLSGNTIYF
>once|TRBD1|TRBJ2-1|TRBV24-1
TGTGCCACCAGTGACCGGACAGGGGTCCACAATGAGCAGTTCTTC
CATSDRTGVHNEQFF
>.|.|TRBJ2-2|TRBV30
TGTGCAGGGGGTTGGACCGGGGAGCTGTTTTTT
CAGGWTGELFF
>.|TRBD1|TRBJ2-5|TRBV7-2
TGTGCCAGCAGCTTAGGGACAGGGGCATTACAAGAGACCCAGTACTTC
CASSLGTGALQETQYF
>.|TRBD2|TRBJ2-7|TRBV10-2
TGCGCCAGCAGTGAGAGGTTGGCTAGCGGTCCCTACGAGCAGTACTTC
CASSERLASGPYEQYF
>.|TRBD1|TRBJ1-1|TRBV6-1
TGTGCCAGCAGTGAACCGGGACAGACTGAAGCTTTCTTT
CASSEPGQTEAFF